These T cell receptor beta chains were read from a single sample in a study of T cells after somatic rescue of genetic block. Sequenced by immunoSEQ multiplex PCR; TCRdb stores in-frame clones only, minus some. The data contain under 150,000 clones, about 89% of them singletons. The sample taken for sequencing was peripheral blood mononuclear cells (PBMCs). All receptors come from a young woman. Each CDR3 is given with its conserved first and last residue. D genes are given only for firm matches. Size is omitted from some rows. Given values are once, few, many or a class for expanded clones.

v_gene,abundance,j_gene,d_gene,CDR3nt,CDR3aa
TRBV30,NA,TRBJ2-1,NA,TGTGCCTGGAGTCGCAACGCCAACTCCCCGCAGTTCTTC,CAWSRNANSPQFF
TRBV13,NA,TRBJ2-3,TRBD1,TGTGCCACCGTACAAAGGGGGCAGGATACGCAGTATTTT,CATVQRGQDTQYF
TRBV27,NA,TRBJ2-7,TRBD1,TGTGCCAGCAGCCTCGGCCGGGACAGCTCCTACGAGCAGTACTTC,CASSLGRDSSYEQYF
TRBV9,NA,TRBJ1-4,NA,TGTGCCAGCAGCGTTGGTTTATCTGCAACTAATGAAAAACTGTTTTTT,CASSVGLSATNEKLFF
TRBV5-4,NA,TRBJ2-2,NA,TGTGCCAGCAGCTTGCAGAGCGGGGAGCTGTTTTTT,CASSLQSGELFF
TRBV5-1,NA,TRBJ1-2,NA,TGCGCCAGCAGCTCCTGGGGGGCCCAGGGTCATGGCTACACCTTC,CASSSWGAQGHGYTF
TRBV4-1,once,TRBJ2-7,NA,TGCGCCAGCAGCCAAGGAGGGTTCGGCGAGCAGTACTTC,CASSQGGFGEQYF
TRBV4-2,NA,TRBJ2-4,TRBD1,TGTGCCAGCAGCCAAGCAGGTACAGGGGTAGCCAAAAACATTCAGTACTTC,CASSQAGTGVAKNIQYF
TRBV10-2,NA,TRBJ1-2,NA,TGCGCCAGCATGGGTCAGTTCTTTACGGGTGGCTACACCTTC,CASMGQFFTGGYTF
TRBV2,NA,TRBJ2-3,NA,TGTGCCACCCTCCCCACTAGCTCGGGCACAGATACGCAGTATTTT,CATLPTSSGTDTQYF
TRBV15,NA,TRBJ1-3,NA,TGTGCCACCAGCAGGGCGGGCTCTGGAAACACCATATATTTT,CATSRAGSGNTIYF
TRBV7-6,NA,TRBJ1-3,NA,TGTGCCAGCAGCTTGGGGACGGATTCTGGAAACACCATATATTTT,CASSLGTDSGNTIYF
TRBV5-1,NA,TRBJ2-7,NA,TGCGCCAGCAGCCGGGATCCCCACGAGCAGTACTTC,CASSRDPHEQYF
TRBV10-3,NA,TRBJ2-1,TRBD2,TGTGCCATCAGTGCGTCGCGGGGGTATGAGCATGAGCAGTTCTTC,CAISASRGYEHEQFF
TRBV7-3,NA,TRBJ2-3,NA,TGTGCCAGCAGCTTTCGTGGGGGGGCCGCAGATACGCAGTATTTT,CASSFRGGAADTQYF
TRBV18,NA,TRBJ1-2,NA,TGTGCCAGCTCACCAAGGGGGGGTGACCCATGGGATGGCTACACCTTC,CASSPRGGDPWDGYTF
TRBV9,NA,TRBJ2-7,TRBD1,TGTGCCAGCAGCCACCGGGGACAGGGGTACGAGCAGTACTTC,CASSHRGQGYEQYF
TRBV19,NA,TRBJ2-3,NA,TGTGCCAGTAGTATAGGGTCGGGGATTAGCACAGATACGCAGTATTTT,CASSIGSGISTDTQYF
TRBV9,NA,TRBJ1-1,NA,TGTGCCAGCAGCGTGAGTCAGGGGAACACTGAAGCTTTCTTT,CASSVSQGNTEAFF
TRBV28,once,TRBJ2-3,NA,TGTGCCAGCAGGACGGACCAAGGGGGAACAGATACGCAGTATTTT,CASRTDQGGTDTQYF
TRBV28,once,TRBJ2-1,TRBD2,TGTGCCAGCAGGCCCTCTAGCGGGGGGGCCGTAATTGAGCAGTTCTTC,CASRPSSGGAVIEQFF
TRBV28,NA,TRBJ1-4,TRBD1,TGTGCCAGCAGTTGGGGGGACAGACTTAATGAAAAACTGTTTTTT,CASSWGDRLNEKLFF
TRBV15,once,TRBJ1-1,NA,TGTGCCACCAGCAGAGACCTTCTTCGCGGCGCTGAAGCTTTCTTT,CATSRDLLRGAEAFF
TRBV4-2,NA,TRBJ2-7,TRBD2,TGTGCCAGCAGCCAAGAGCGAGCGGGGGACTCCTACGAGCAGTACTTC,CASSQERAGDSYEQYF
TRBV9,NA,TRBJ1-4,NA,TGTGCCAGCAGCGTCGCGGCTAATGAAAAACTGTTTTTT,CASSVAANEKLFF
TRBV7-2,NA,TRBJ1-3,TRBD1,TGTGCCAGCAGCTTATCAGGGGGAACGCGTTGGAGCACCATATATTTT,CASSLSGGTRWSTIYF
TRBV25-1,few,TRBJ1-6,NA,TGTGCCAGCAGTGACGGGGGTTCACCCCTCCACTTT,CASSDGGSPLHF
TRBV7-9,NA,TRBJ2-3,NA,TGTGCCAGCAGGACCCTACTAGGACCCGATACGCAGTATTTT,CASRTLLGPDTQYF
TRBV7-2,NA,TRBJ2-7,TRBD2,TGTGCCAGCAGTCCCGGGGGGACCCCCTACGAGCAGTACTTC,CASSPGGTPYEQYF
TRBV27,NA,TRBJ2-3,TRBD2,TGTGCCAGCAGTTTAGGACTAGCGGGGGGCCCGATCACAGATACGCAGTATTTT,CASSLGLAGGPITDTQYF
TRBV6-1,NA,TRBJ2-3,TRBD2,TGTGCCAGCAGTGTTAGAAGACTAGCGGGGGGGCAAGGAGATACGCAGTATTTT,CASSVRRLAGGQGDTQYF
TRBV7-2,NA,TRBJ2-2,TRBD1,TGTGCCAGCAGCTTAGCGGGACAGCCCAGGTCGGAGCTGTTTTTT,CASSLAGQPRSELFF
TRBV6-6,NA,TRBJ1-5,NA,TGTGCCAGCAGTTATGTGGGGCCTCAGCCCCAGCATTTT,CASSYVGPQPQHF
TRBV15,NA,TRBJ1-1,NA,TGTGCCACCAGCAGACCAAGGGCAGTTGAAGCTTTCTTT,CATSRPRAVEAFF
TRBV27,NA,TRBJ2-7,TRBD1,TGTGCCAGCAGCGGACAGGGGGTAATATACGAGCAGTACTTC,CASSGQGVIYEQYF
TRBV7-8,NA,TRBJ1-2,TRBD1,TGTGCCAGCAGCACAGGTAGAGGGACAGGGCCCTATGGCTACACCTTC,CASSTGRGTGPYGYTF
TRBV7-2,NA,TRBJ1-1,NA,TGTGCCAGCAGCTCACCGAGAACTGAAGCTTTCTTT,CASSSPRTEAFF
TRBV5-1,NA,TRBJ2-5,TRBD2,TGCGCCAGCAGCCCCCTGGCGGGGGGAGGTCAAGAGACCCAGTACTTC,CASSPLAGGGQETQYF
TRBV6-1,NA,TRBJ2-1,TRBD1,TGTGCCAGCAGGACAGGGATGGGTGAGCAGTTCTTC,CASRTGMGEQFF
TRBV5-4,NA,TRBJ2-2,TRBD1,TGTGCCAGCAGCTCCGGACAGGGGAACACCGGGGAGCTGTTTTTT,CASSSGQGNTGELFF
TRBV6-4,NA,TRBJ1-2,TRBD1,TGTGCCAGCAGTGATTACGCGGGACAGGGAGGTGGCTACACCTTC,CASSDYAGQGGGYTF
TRBV10-3,once,TRBJ1-1,NA,TGTGCCAGCTCTACGGGGATTGGGGACACTGAAGCTTTCTTT,CASSTGIGDTEAFF
TRBV2,once,TRBJ1-1,TRBD1,TGTGCCAGCAGTTGGGACAGGGAGAACACTGAAGCTTTCTTT,CASSWDRENTEAFF